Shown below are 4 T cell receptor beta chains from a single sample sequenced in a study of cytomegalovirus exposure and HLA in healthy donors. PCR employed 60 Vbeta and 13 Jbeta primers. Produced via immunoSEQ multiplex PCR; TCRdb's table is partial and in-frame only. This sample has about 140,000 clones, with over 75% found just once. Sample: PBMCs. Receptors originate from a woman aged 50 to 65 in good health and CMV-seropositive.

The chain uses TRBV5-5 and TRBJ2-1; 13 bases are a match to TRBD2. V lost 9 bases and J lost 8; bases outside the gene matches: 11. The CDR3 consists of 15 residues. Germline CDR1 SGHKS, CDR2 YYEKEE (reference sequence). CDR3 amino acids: CATEVGLAGTHEQFF. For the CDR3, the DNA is TGTGCCACCGAAGTGGGACTAGCGGGGACCCATGAGCAGTTCTTC.

The CDR3 protein is CASSDIAGDYNEQFF. The CDR3 bases are TGTGCCAGCAGTGATATAGCGGGGGACTACAATGAGCAGTTCTTC. The chain recombines TRBV6-1 with TRBJ2-1, with TRBD2 matching 9 bases. Losses at the gene ends were 3 bases for V and 3 bases for J; bases not matched to a gene: 3. The CDR3 is 15 amino acids. The germline gives CDR1 MNHNS, CDR2 SASEGT.

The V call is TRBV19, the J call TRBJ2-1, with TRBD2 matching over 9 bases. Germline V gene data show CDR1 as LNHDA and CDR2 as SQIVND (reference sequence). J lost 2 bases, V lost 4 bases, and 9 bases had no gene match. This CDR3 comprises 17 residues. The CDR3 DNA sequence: TGTGCCAGTAGTAGCAGAAGCGGGGGGCAGACCTACAATGAGCAGTTCTTC. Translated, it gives CASSSRSGGQTYNEQFF.

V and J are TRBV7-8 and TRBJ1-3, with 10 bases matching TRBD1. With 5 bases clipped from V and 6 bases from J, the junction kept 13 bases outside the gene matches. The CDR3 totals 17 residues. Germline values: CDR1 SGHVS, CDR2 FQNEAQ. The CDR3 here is CASSPGRMDRGINTIYF. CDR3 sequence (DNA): TGTGCCAGCAGCCCCGGTCGAATGGACAGGGGGATAAACACCATATATTTT.